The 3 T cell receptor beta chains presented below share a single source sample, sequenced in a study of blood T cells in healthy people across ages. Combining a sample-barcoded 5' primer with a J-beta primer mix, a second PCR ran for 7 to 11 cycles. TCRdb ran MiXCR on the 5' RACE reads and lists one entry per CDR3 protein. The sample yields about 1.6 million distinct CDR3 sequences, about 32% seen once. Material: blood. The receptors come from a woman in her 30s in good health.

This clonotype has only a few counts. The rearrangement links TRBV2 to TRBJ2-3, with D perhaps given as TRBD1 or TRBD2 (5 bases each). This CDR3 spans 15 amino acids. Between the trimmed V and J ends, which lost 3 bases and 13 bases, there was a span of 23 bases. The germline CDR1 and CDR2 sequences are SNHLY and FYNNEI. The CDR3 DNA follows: TGTGCCAGCAGTGAGACGACCGGGACCAGCAGTTCGGAGTATTTT. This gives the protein CASSETTGTSSSEYF.

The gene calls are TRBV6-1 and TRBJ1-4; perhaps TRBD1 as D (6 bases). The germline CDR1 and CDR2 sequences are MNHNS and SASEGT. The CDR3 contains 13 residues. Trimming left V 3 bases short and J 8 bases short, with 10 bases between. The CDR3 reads CASSEGHREKLFF. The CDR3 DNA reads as TGTGCCAGCAGTGAGGGACACCGGGAAAAACTGTTTTTT.

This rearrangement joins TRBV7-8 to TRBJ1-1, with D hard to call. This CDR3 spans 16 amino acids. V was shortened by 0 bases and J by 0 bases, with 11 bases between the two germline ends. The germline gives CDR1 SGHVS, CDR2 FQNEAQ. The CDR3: CASSLAQERLNTEAFF. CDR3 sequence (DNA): TGTGCCAGCAGCTTAGCGCAAGAGAGACTGAACACTGAAGCTTTCTTT.